This T cell receptor (beta chain) was captured in a study of T cell responses to AZD1222 COVID-19 vaccine. Measured with immunoSEQ multiplex PCR; TCRdb has only the in-frame clones, and not every one. The data contain 140,000 to 150,000 clones, 93% of them singletons. To note about this clone: Its antigen remains unknown.

Overall study results and limits: Regions 160-218 and 743-854 dominated among vaccine-associated CD4 TCRs spanning spike. After the peak T cell response, and only then, were repertoires sampled. Unmutated variant regions are reportedly the target of nearly half of TCRs that are spike-specific. Compared with day 0, the breadth and depth of the Spike-specific TCR repertoire rose significantly after two doses of AZD1222.

The CDR3 runs to 17 residues. CDR1 is SGDLS, CDR2 YYNGEE, per germline. V was clipped by 2 bases and J by 0 bases, with 14 bases between them. The clonotype comes from an adult who had recovered from COVID-19. The chain recombines TRBV9 with TRBJ2-2, with D uncertain. Sample: peripheral blood, taken after recovery from COVID-19. The CDR3, as DNA: TGTGCCAGCAGCGTGACCCCATCTGGAGCGAACACCGGGGAGCTGTTTTTT. Translated: CASSVTPSGANTGELFF.